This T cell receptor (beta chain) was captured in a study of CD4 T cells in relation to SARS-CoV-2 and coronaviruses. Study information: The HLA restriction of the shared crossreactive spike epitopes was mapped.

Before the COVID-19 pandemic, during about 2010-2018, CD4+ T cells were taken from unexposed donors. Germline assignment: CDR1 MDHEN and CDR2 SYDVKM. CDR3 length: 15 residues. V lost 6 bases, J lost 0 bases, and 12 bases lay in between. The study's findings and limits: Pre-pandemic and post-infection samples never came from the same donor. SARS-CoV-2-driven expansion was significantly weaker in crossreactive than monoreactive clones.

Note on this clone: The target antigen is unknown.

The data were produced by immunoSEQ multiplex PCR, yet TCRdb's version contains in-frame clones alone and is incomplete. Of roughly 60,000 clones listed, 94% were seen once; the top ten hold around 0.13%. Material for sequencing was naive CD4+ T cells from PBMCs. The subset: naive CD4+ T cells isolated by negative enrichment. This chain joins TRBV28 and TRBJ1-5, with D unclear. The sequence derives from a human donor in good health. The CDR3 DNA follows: TGTGCCAGCAGCCCATTCGTCTCTAGCAATCAGCCCCAGCATTTT. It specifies CASSPFVSSNQPQHF.